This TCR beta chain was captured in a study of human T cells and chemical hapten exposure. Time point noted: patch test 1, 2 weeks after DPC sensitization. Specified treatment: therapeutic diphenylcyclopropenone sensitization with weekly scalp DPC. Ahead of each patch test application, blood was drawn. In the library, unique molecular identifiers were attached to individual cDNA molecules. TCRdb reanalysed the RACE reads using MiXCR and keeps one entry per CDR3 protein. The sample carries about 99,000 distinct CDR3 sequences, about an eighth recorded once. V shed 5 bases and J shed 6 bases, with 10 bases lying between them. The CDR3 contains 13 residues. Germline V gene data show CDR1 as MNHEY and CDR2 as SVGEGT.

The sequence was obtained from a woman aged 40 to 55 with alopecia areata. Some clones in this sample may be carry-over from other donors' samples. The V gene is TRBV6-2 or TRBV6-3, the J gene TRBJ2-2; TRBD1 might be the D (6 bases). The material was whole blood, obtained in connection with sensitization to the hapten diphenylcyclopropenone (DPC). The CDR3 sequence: CASSPSGAGELFF. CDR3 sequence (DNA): TGTGCCAGCAGTCCCTCAGGGGCCGGGGAGCTGTTTTTT.